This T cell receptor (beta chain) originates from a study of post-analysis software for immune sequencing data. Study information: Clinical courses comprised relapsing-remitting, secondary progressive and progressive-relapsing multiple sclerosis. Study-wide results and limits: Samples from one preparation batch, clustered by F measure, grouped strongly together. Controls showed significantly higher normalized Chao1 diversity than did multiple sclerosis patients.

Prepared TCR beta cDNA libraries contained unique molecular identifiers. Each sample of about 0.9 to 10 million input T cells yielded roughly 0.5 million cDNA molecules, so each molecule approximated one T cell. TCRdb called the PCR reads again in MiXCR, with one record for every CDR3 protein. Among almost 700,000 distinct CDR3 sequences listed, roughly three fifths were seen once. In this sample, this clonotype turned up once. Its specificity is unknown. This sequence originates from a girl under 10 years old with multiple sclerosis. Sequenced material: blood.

CDR3 residues: CASRSGREQFF. In DNA, the CDR3 is TGTGCCAGCAGGTCTGGGAGGGAGCAGTTCTTC. The rearrangement joins TRBV13 to TRBJ2-1, with D maybe TRBD2 (6 bases). Trimming removed 6 bases at V and 10 bases at J, with 10 bases between. This CDR3 region has 11 residues. Looked up from germline, CDR1 is PRHDT and CDR2 is FYEKMQ (reference sequence). Supplemented by reference TRBV13 and TRBJ2-1, the full variable domain reads AAGVIQSPRHLIKEKRETATLKCYPIPRHDTVYWYQQGPGQDPQFLISFYEKMQSDKGSIPDRFSAQQFSDYHSELNMSSLELGDSALYFCASRSGREQFFGPGTRLTVL.